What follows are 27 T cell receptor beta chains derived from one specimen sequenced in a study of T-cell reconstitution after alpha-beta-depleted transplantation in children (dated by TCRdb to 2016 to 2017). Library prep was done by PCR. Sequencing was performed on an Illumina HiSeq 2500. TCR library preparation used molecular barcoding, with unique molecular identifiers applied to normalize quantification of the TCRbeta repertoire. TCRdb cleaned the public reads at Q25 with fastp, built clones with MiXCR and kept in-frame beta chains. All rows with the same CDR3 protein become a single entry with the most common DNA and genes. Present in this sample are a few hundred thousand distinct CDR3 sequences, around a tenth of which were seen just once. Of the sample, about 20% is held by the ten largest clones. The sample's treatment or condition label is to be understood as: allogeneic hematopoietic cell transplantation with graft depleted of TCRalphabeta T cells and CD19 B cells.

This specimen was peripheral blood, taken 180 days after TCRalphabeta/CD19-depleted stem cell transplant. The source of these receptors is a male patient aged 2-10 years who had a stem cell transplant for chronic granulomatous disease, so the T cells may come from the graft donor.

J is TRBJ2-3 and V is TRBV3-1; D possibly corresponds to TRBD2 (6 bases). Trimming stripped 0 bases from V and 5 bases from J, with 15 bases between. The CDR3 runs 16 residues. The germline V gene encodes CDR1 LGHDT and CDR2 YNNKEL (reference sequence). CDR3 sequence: CASSQETGGRGDTQYF. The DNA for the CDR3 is TGTGCCAGCAGCCAAGAGACCGGGGGTAGAGGAGATACGCAGTATTTT.

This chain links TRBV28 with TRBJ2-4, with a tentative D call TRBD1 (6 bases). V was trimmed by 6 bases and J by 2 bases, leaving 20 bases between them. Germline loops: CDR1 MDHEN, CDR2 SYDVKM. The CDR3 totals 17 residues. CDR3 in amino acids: CASRGIRGIVTKNIQYF. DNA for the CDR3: TGTGCCAGCAGGGGGATTAGGGGGATTGTTACCAAAAACATTCAGTACTTC.

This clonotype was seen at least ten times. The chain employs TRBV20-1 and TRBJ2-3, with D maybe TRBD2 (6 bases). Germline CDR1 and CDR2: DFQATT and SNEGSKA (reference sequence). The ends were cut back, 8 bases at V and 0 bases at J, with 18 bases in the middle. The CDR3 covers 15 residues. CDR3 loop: CSPHKGRPSTDTQYF. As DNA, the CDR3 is TGCAGTCCTCACAAAGGGAGGCCTAGCACAGATACGCAGTATTTT.

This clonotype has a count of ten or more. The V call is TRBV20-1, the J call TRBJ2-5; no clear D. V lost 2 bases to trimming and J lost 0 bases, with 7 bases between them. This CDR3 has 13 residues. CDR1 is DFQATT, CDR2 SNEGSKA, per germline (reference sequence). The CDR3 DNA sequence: TGCAGTGCTAGATTCCGGTACCAAGAGACCCAGTACTTC. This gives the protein CSARFRYQETQYF.

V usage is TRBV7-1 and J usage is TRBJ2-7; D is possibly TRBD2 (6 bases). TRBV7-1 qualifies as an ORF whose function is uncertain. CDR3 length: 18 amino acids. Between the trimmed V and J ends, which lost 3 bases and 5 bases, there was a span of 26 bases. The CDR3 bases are TGTGCCAGCAGCTCGGGGCTCCTTTTCTCTGGGGGGTACCACGAGCAGTACTTC. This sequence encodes CASSSGLLFSGGYHEQYF.

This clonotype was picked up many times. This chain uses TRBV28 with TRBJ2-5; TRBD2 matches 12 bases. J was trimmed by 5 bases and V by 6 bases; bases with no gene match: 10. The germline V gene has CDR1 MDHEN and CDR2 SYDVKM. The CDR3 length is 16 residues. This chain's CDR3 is CASRRTGTSGLETQYF. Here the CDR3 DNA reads TGTGCCAGCAGGAGAACGGGGACTAGCGGGTTGGAGACCCAGTACTTC.

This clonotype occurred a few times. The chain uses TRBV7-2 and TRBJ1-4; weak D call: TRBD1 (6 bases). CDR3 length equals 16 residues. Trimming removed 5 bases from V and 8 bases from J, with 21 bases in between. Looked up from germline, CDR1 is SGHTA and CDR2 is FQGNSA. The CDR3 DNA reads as TGTGCCAGCAGCAGGGGCCGGGGGCAGGGGTCCGAAAAACTGTTTTTT. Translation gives CASSRGRGQGSEKLFF.

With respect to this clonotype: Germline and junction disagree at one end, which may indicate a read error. The CDR3 region has the DNA TGTGCCAGCAGTGGGAGACAGGGGGCGACGACCCAGTATTTC. Protein product: CASSGRQGATTQYF. V is TRBV2 and J is TRBJ2-5, with TRBD1 matching 10 bases. This CDR3 spans 14 amino acids. Germline loops: CDR1 SNHLY, CDR2 FYNNEI.

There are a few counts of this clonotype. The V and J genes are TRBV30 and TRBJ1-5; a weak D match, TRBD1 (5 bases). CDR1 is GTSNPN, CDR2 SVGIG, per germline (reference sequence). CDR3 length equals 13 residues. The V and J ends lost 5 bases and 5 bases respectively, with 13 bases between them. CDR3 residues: CAWSSGGDQPQHF. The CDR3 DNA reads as TGTGCCTGGTCGTCTGGGGGGGATCAGCCCCAGCATTTT.

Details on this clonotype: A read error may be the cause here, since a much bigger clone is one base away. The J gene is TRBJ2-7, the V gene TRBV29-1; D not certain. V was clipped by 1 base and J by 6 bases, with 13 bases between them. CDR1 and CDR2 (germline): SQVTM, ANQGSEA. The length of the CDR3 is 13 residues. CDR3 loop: CSVEGVVCSEQYF. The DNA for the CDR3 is TGCAGCGTTGAAGGAGTAGTGTGCTCCGAGCAGTACTTC.

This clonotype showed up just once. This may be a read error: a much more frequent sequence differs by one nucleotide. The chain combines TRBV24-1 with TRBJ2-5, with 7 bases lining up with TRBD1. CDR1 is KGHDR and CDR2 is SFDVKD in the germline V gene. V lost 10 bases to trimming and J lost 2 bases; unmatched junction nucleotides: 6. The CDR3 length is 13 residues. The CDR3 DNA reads TGTGCCACAGCAGGGACAGTACAAGAGACCCAGTACTTC. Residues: CATAGTVQETQYF.

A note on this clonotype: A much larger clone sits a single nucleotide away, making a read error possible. The CDR3 nucleotides are TGTGCCAGCAGTTTATATGGCGGAGGCCCCTACGAGCAGTACTTC. Its translation is CASSLYGGGPYEQYF. J is TRBJ2-7 and V is TRBV28; tentatively, D is TRBD2 (5 bases). This CDR3 region has 15 residues. V shed 1 base and J shed 2 bases, with 12 bases lying between them. In germline, CDR1 is MDHEN, CDR2 SYDVKM.

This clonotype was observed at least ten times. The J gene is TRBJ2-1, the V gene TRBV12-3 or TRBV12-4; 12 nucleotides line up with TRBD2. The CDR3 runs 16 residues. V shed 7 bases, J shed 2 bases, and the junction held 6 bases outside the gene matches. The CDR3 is CASINLAGGPYNEQFF. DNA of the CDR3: TGTGCCAGCATAAACCTAGCGGGGGGGCCCTACAATGAGCAGTTCTTC.

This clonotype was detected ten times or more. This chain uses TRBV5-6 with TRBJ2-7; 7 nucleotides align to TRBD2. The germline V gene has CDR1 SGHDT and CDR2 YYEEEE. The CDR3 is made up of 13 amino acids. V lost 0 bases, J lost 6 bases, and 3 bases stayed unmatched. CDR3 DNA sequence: TGTGCCAGCAGCTTGGCCTGGGGGGGCGAGCAGTACTTC. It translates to CASSLAWGGEQYF. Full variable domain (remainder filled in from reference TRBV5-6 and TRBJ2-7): DAGVTQSPTHLIKTRGQQVTLRCSPKSGHDTVSWYQQALGQGPQFIFQYYEEEERQRGNFPDRFSGHQFPNYSSELNVNALLLGDSALYLCASSLAWGGEQYFGPGTRLTVT.

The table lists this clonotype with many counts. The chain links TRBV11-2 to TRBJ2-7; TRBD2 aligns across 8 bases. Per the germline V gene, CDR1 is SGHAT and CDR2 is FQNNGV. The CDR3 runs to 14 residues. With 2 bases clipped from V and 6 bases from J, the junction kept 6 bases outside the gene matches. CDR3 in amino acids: CASSLSRTSGEQYF. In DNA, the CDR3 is TGTGCCAGCAGCTTAAGCCGAACTAGCGGCGAGCAGTACTTC.

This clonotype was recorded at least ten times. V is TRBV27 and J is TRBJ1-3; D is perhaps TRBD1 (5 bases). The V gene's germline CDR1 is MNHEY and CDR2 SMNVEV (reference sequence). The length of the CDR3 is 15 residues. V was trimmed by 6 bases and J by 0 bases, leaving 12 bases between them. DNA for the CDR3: TGTGCCAGCAGACGGGACGGAAACTCTGGAAACACCATATATTTT. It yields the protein CASRRDGNSGNTIYF.

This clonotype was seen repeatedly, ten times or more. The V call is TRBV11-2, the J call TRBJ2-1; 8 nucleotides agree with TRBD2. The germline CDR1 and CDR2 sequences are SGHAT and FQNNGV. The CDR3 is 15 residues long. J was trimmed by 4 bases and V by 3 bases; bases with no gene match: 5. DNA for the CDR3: TGTGCCAGCAGCTTCCGGCCGGGAGGGTACAATGAGCAGTTCTTC. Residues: CASSFRPGGYNEQFF.

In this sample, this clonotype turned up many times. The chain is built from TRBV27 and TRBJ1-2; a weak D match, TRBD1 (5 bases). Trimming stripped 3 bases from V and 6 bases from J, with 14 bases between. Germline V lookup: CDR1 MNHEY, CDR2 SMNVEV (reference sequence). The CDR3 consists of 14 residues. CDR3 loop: CASSFHAGGDGYTF. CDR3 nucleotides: TGTGCCAGCAGTTTTCATGCCGGGGGGGATGGCTACACCTTC.

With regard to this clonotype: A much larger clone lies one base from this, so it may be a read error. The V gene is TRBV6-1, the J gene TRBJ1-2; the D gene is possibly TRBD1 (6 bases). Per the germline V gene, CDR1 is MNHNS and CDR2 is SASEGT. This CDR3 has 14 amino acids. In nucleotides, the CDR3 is TGTGCCAGCAGGAGGGCGGGGGGCAAGGATGGCTCCACCTTC. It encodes CASRRAGGKDGSTF.

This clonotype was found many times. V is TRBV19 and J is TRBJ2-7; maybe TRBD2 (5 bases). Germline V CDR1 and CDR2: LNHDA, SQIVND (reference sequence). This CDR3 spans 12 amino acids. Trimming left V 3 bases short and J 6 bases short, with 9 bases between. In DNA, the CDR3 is TGTGCCAGTAGTATGGGAGTCTCCGAGCAGTACTTC. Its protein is CASSMGVSEQYF.

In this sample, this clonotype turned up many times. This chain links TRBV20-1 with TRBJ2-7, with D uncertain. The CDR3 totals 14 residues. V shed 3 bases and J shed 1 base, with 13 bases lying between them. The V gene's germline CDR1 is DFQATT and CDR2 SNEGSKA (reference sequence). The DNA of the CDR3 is TGCAGTGCTAGCCGCACAGTTCCTTCCTACGAGCAGTACTTC. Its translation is CSASRTVPSYEQYF.

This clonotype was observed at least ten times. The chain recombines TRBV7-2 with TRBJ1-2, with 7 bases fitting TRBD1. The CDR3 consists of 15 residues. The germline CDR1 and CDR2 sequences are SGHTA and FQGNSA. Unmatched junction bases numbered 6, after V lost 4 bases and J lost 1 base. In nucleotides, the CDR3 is TGTGCCAGCAGCTCGGGACAGCGGCTTAACTATGGCTACACCTTC. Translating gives CASSSGQRLNYGYTF.

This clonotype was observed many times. The CDR3 is CAWRRVQAGFNTQYF. CDR3 nucleotides: TGTGCCTGGAGGAGGGTCCAGGCCGGATTTAATACGCAGTATTTT. This chain uses TRBV30 with TRBJ2-3; possible D gene TRBD2, 5 bases. This CDR3 has 15 residues. Germline V gene data show CDR1 as GTSNPN and CDR2 as SVGIG (reference sequence). Trimming cost V 3 bases and J 7 bases, with 20 bases left between them.

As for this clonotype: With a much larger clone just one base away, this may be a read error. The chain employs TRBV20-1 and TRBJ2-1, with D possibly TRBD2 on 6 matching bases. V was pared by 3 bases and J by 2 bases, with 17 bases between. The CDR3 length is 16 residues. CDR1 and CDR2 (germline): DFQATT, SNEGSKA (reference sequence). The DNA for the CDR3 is TGCAGTGCTAGTGAACTCGGGAGTGCCCCCTACAATGAGCAGTTCTTC. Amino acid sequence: CSASELGSAPYNEQFF.

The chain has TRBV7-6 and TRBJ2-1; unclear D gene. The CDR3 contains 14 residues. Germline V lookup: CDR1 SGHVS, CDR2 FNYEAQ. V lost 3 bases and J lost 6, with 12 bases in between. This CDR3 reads CASSFKLGGNEQFF. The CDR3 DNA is TGTGCCAGCAGCTTCAAACTCGGCGGCAATGAGCAGTTCTTC.

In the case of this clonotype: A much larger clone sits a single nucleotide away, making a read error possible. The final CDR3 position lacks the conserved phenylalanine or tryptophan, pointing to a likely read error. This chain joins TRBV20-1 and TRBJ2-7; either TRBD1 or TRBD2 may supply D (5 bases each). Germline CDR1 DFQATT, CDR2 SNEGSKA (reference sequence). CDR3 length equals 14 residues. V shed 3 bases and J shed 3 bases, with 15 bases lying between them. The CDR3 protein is CSASLGDGFYEQYS. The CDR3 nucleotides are TGCAGTGCTAGTCTTGGGGACGGATTCTACGAGCAGTACTCC.

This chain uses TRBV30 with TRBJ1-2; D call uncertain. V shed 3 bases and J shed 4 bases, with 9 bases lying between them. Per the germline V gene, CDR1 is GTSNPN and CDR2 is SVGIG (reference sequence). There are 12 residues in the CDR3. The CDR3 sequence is CAWSQNSYGYTF. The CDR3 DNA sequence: TGTGCCTGGAGCCAGAACAGCTATGGCTACACCTTC.